Listed below are T cell receptor beta chains from one sample, sequenced in a study of cytomegalovirus exposure and HLA in healthy donors. Libraries were prepared by immunoSEQ multiplex PCR; TCRdb keeps only in-frame clonotypes and omits some of them. The sample carries over 85,000 clones, roughly 72% recorded once. Material: PBMCs. The receptors shown here come from a man aged 30 to 45 in good health and CMV-seronegative. Each CDR3 is given with its conserved first and last residue. The D gene is left open where the match is weak. The listing skips clone size in some rows; elsewhere it reads once, few, many or a size class.

few,.,TRBV5-5,TRBJ1-1,CASSFSGFPTNTEAFF,TGTGCCAGCAGCTTTTCAGGGTTCCCAACGAACACTGAAGCTTTCTTT
.,TRBD2,TRBV4-1,TRBJ2-3,CASSQTSGGRTDTQYF,TGCGCCAGCAGCCAAACTAGCGGGGGGCGCACAGATACGCAGTATTTT
.,.,TRBV5-8,TRBJ1-2,CAIRSGYGYTF,TGTGCTATAAGGTCAGGCTATGGCTACACCTTC
.,.,TRBV12-5,TRBJ1-2,CASGLELQGQDRGYTF,TGTGCTAGTGGTTTGGAACTACAGGGCCAGGACCGGGGCTACACCTTC
.,.,TRBV19,TRBJ2-3,CASSIGGLADTQYF,TGTGCCAGTAGTATAGGGGGCTTGGCAGATACGCAGTATTTT
once,.,TRBV19,TRBJ2-1,CASSRDRYNEQFF,TGTGCCAGTAGCCGCGACAGATACAATGAGCAGTTCTTC
few,.,TRBV12-5,TRBJ1-1,CASGFMNTEAFF,TGTGCTAGTGGTTTTATGAACACTGAAGCTTTCTTT
.,.,TRBV29-1,TRBJ2-1,CSAGYRVGEQFF,TGCAGCGCGGGCTACAGGGTCGGTGAGCAGTTCTTC
.,TRBD1,TRBV7-2,TRBJ2-5,CASSPRTGGAETQYF,TGTGCCAGCAGCCCCCGGACAGGGGGCGCGGAGACCCAGTACTTC
.,TRBD2,TRBV7-9,TRBJ2-3,CSSSLPWASGNTDTQYF,TGTTCCAGCAGCTTACCCTGGGCTAGCGGGAACACAGATACGCAGTATTTT
.,TRBD1,TRBV5-4,TRBJ2-4,CASSLEPRGLDIQYF,TGTGCCAGCAGCTTGGAGCCCAGGGGGTTAGACATTCAGTACTTC
few,TRBD2,TRBV6-1,TRBJ2-7,CASSEGGGSFYEQYF,TGTGCCAGCAGTGAAGGCGGGGGGTCCTTCTACGAGCAGTACTTC
.,.,TRBV5-8,TRBJ1-2,CAIRPGYGYTF,TGTGCTATAAGGCCAGGCTATGGCTACACCTTC
few,TRBD2,TRBV4-2,TRBJ2-4,CASSQKSGSGHIQYF,TGTGCCAGCAGCCAGAAGAGCGGGAGTGGGCACATTCAGTACTTC
.,.,TRBV27,TRBJ2-2,CASSSISRGNTGELFF,TGTGCCAGCAGTTCAATCAGTCGAGGGAACACCGGGGAGCTGTTTTTT
.,TRBD2,TRBV19,TRBJ2-4,CASSSRSLAVLAKNIQYF,TGTGCCAGTAGCTCGCGGTCCCTAGCGGTCCTAGCCAAAAACATTCAGTACTTC
.,.,TRBV18,TRBJ2-2,CASSPAQVPGELFF,TGTGCCAGCTCACCGGCACAGGTCCCCGGGGAGCTGTTTTTT
.,.,TRBV28,TRBJ1-2,CASSLHRAGFNGYTF,TGTGCCAGCAGCCTACACAGGGCAGGGTTTAATGGCTACACCTTC
.,TRBD1,TRBV5-4,TRBJ2-7,CASSPGTGDYQQYF,TGTGCCAGCAGCCCCGGGACAGGGGACTACCAGCAGTACTTC
.,TRBD2,TRBV6-4,TRBJ2-2,CASSDGTSHTGELFF,TGTGCCAGCAGTGACGGGACTAGCCACACCGGGGAGCTGTTTTTT
.,.,TRBV18,TRBJ2-1,CASSPRSGDEQFF,TGTGCCAGCTCACCTCGGTCCGGGGATGAGCAGTTCTTC
.,.,TRBV14,TRBJ1-2,CASSQGLRGRGGGYTF,TGTGCCAGCAGCCAAGGTCTTAGGGGGAGAGGTGGTGGCTACACCTTC
few,.,TRBV9,TRBJ1-1,CASSVGQGGVAEAFF,TGTGCCAGCAGCGTAGGTCAGGGTGGTGTCGCTGAAGCTTTCTTT
.,.,TRBV11-3,TRBJ2-2,CASSLEEASWATGELFF,TGTGCCAGCAGCTTAGAGGAGGCGAGTTGGGCCACCGGGGAGCTGTTTTTT
few,.,TRBV4-1,TRBJ1-1,CASSHPDRNTEAFF,TGCGCCAGCAGCCATCCTGACAGAAACACTGAAGCTTTCTTT
.,.,TRBV7-2,TRBJ1-2,CASSLGYTDYGYTF,TGTGCCAGCAGCTTAGGCTATACGGACTATGGCTACACCTTC
.,.,TRBV21-1,TRBJ2-1,CASSKTPWVAARAEQFF,TGTGCCAGCAGCAAAACCCCCTGGGTAGCGGCTAGGGCTGAGCAGTTCTTC
.,TRBD2,TRBV10-1,TRBJ2-2,CASSEGGRATGELFF,TGCGCCAGCAGTGAGGGGGGGAGGGCCACCGGGGAGCTGTTTTTT
.,.,TRBV11-2,TRBJ1-2,CASSLQGMDGYTF,TGTGCCAGCAGCTTACAGGGAATGGATGGCTACACCTTC
.,TRBD1,TRBV27,TRBJ2-6,CASSLSKGQGISGANVLTF,TGTGCCAGCAGTTTATCGAAGGGACAGGGAATCTCTGGGGCCAACGTCCTGACTTTC
.,TRBD2,TRBV29-1,TRBJ2-1,CSVSGLAGILRNNEQFF,TGCAGCGTATCGGGACTAGCGGGTATCCTAAGAAACAATGAGCAGTTCTTC
few,.,TRBV9,TRBJ1-3,CASSVAGAANGNTIYF,TGTGCCAGCAGCGTAGCTGGCGCAGCGAATGGAAACACCATATATTTT
few,.,TRBV7-6,TRBJ2-1,CASSPWSSYNEQFF,TGTGCCAGCAGCCCTTGGAGCTCCTACAATGAGCAGTTCTTC
.,TRBD2,TRBV12-5,TRBJ2-1,CASGLGLLVSGRDNEQFF,TGTGCTAGTGGTTTGGGCCTCCTGGTAAGCGGGAGGGACAATGAGCAGTTCTTC
.,.,TRBV11-2,TRBJ2-2,CASPLFQSRELFF,TGTGCCAGCCCCCTTTTCCAAAGCCGGGAGCTGTTTTTT
.,.,TRBV4-2,TRBJ1-2,CASSPEGGGAYGYTF,TGTGCCAGCAGCCCCGAGGGAGGGGGAGCCTATGGCTACACCTTC
.,.,TRBV29-1,TRBJ1-5,CSVVRTDLPSNQPQHF,TGCAGCGTTGTCAGGACAGACTTACCAAGCAATCAGCCCCAGCATTTT
.,.,TRBV5-1,TRBJ1-1,CASSLIQGWDTEAFF,TGCGCCAGCAGCTTGATACAGGGTTGGGACACTGAAGCTTTCTTT
.,TRBD2,TRBV9,TRBJ2-3,CASSASGSTDTQYF,TGTGCCAGCAGCGCTAGCGGGAGCACAGATACGCAGTATTTT
.,TRBD2,TRBV6-5,TRBJ2-5,CASSYSATSGGETQYF,TGTGCCAGCAGTTACTCGGCAACTAGCGGGGGGGAGACCCAGTACTTC
.,TRBD2,TRBV7-3,TRBJ2-1,CASSSRTSGAYNEQFF,TGTGCCAGCAGCTCGCGGACTAGCGGGGCCTACAATGAGCAGTTCTTC